Presented here are 23 T cell receptor beta chains from one specimen sequenced in a study of CD8 T cells in ankylosing spondylitis. One entry per CDR3 protein results from TCRdb running MiXCR on the 5' RACE reads. The sample yields under 200,000 distinct CDR3 sequences, under 14% seen once. Sequencing input: blood, either unsorted or a sorted T cell fraction (not recorded which). These receptors originate from a male donor with ankylosing spondylitis or in good health (not recorded which).

The gene calls are TRBV9 and TRBJ2-1, with 7 positions matching TRBD1. The CDR3 covers 15 residues. CDR1 and CDR2 (germline): SGDLS, YYNGEE. Trimming removed 4 bases from V and 5 bases from J; junction bases left unmatched: 9. In nucleotides, the CDR3 is TGTGCCAGCAGCCCGCGGACAGGCGCGAACAATGAGCAGTTCTTC. This sequence encodes CASSPRTGANNEQFF.

This clonotype occurred many times. The rearrangement links TRBV5-6 to TRBJ2-2; D gene ambiguous. CDR3 length: 14 amino acids. V was trimmed by 0 bases and J by 4 bases, leaving 7 bases between them. Germline lookup yields CDR1 SGHDT and CDR2 YYEEEE. CDR3 amino acids: CASSLGYRTGELFF. In DNA form, the CDR3 reads TGTGCCAGCAGCTTGGGGTACCGCACCGGGGAGCTGTTTTTT.

This clonotype has ten or more counts. V is TRBV5-1 and J is TRBJ2-5, with 7 bases lining up with TRBD2. V dropped 0 bases and J dropped 5; count of bases not matched to a gene: 4. CDR1 and CDR2 (germline): SGHRS, YFSETQ. The CDR3 length is 14 residues. The CDR3 DNA is TGCGCCAGCAGCTTGGGACTAGCTGATGAGACCCAGTACTTC. Residues: CASSLGLADETQYF.

The sample holds many counts of this clonotype. The chain uses TRBV29-1 and TRBJ2-1; TRBD2 matches at 13 bases. Germline-derived CDR1 and CDR2 are SQVTM and ANQGSEA. Trimming took 3 bases from V and 6 from J; bases not matched to a gene: 11. The CDR3 has 17 amino acids. For the CDR3, the DNA is TGCAGCGTTGAGAGAGTGGGACTAGCGGGAAAAAGCAATGAGCAGTTCTTC. Amino acid sequence: CSVERVGLAGKSNEQFF.

This clonotype was seen at least ten times. The rearrangement joins TRBV7-6 to TRBJ2-1, with 7 bases lining up with TRBD1. This CDR3 comprises 15 residues. CDR1 SGHVS and CDR2 FNYEAQ come from the germline V gene. With V trimmed by 5 bases and J by 6 bases, 10 bases remained unmatched. The CDR3 loop is CASSPGGRSLNEQFF. Here the CDR3 DNA reads TGTGCCAGCAGCCCAGGGGGTCGCTCCCTCAATGAGCAGTTCTTC.

This chain joins TRBV2 and TRBJ2-1; 13 bases are shared with TRBD2. Germline lookup yields CDR1 SNHLY and CDR2 FYNNEI. V trimming: 6 bases; J trimming: 1 base; junction bases outside the gene matches: 6. The length of the CDR3 is 17 residues. The CDR3 reads CASRRLAGGRSYNEQFF. The CDR3, as DNA: TGTGCCAGCAGACGACTAGCGGGGGGCCGTTCCTACAATGAGCAGTTCTTC.

This clonotype has at least ten counts. The J gene is TRBJ2-2, the V gene TRBV6-1, with D perhaps matching TRBD1 (5 bases). CDR1 MNHNS and CDR2 SASEGT come from the germline V gene. V lost 8 bases and J lost 3, with 13 bases in between. This CDR3 spans 14 amino acids. CDR3 residues: CASWGYTDTGELFF. CDR3 bases: TGTGCCAGCTGGGGCTACACGGACACCGGGGAGCTGTTTTTT.

This clonotype was seen at least ten times. This chain joins TRBV5-6 and TRBJ2-2; no clear D gene. This CDR3 has 16 amino acids. From germline, CDR1 is SGHDT and CDR2 YYEEEE. Deletions cut 3 bases from V and 3 bases from J, with 15 bases between. In DNA form, the CDR3 reads TGTGCCAGCAGCTCCCAGCCAGGAGATTACACCGGGGAGCTGTTTTTT. Its translation: CASSSQPGDYTGELFF.

This clonotype appeared many times. This chain joins TRBV9 and TRBJ2-5; 8 bases line up with TRBD1. The V gene's germline CDR1 is SGDLS and CDR2 YYNGEE. The CDR3 spans 17 residues. The V segment lost 2 bases and the J segment 1 base; nucleotides outside the gene matches: 10. The CDR3 DNA reads TGTGCCAGCAGCGTCAACACAGGGGGTCTCTTCCAAGAGACCCAGTACTTC. It translates to CASSVNTGGLFQETQYF. The full variable domain, in which reference TRBV9 and TRBJ2-5 provide the parts outside the CDR3, is DSGVTQTPKHLITATGQRVTLRCSPRSGDLSVYWYQQSLDQGLQFLIQYYNGEERAKGNILERFSAQQFPDLHSELNLSSLELGDSALYFCASSVNTGGLFQETQYFGPGTRLLVL.

As concerns this clonotype: A single base separates this from a much larger clone, so it may be a read error. J is TRBJ1-4 and V is TRBV18, with D maybe TRBD1 (5 bases). The CDR3 is 12 residues long. Germline V gene sequence: CDR1 KGHSH, CDR2 LQKENI. The CDR3 reads CASSRGNGKLFF. The CDR3, as DNA: TGTGCCAGCTCACGGGGGAATGGAAAACTGTTTTTT.

The sample holds many counts of this clonotype. The chain carries TRBV29-1 and TRBJ1-2; D is undetermined. CDR1 is SQVTM and CDR2 is ANQGSEA in the germline V gene. The ends were cut back, 0 bases at V and 6 bases at J, with 8 bases in the middle. This CDR3 region has 12 residues. As DNA, the CDR3 is TGCAGCGTTGAAGAAAGACGGGATGGCTACACCTTC. Translated: CSVEERRDGYTF.

V usage is TRBV9 and J usage is TRBJ2-6; D uncertain. The CDR3 is made up of 19 amino acids. The germline V and J ends were trimmed by 0 bases and 0 bases, with 16 bases remaining between them. CDR1 and CDR2 from the germline V gene are SGDLS and YYNGEE. Here the CDR3 DNA reads TGTGCCAGCAGCGTAGGAATGAGGACGACGATCTCTGGGGCCAACGTCCTGACTTTC. It encodes CASSVGMRTTISGANVLTF.

The rearrangement uses TRBV7-2 and TRBJ2-1; D is possibly TRBD2 (6 bases). In germline, CDR1 is SGHTA, CDR2 FQGNSA. The length of the CDR3 is 15 residues. V gave up 0 bases and J gave up 4 bases, with 10 bases separating them. Written as DNA, the CDR3 is TGTGCCAGCAGCTTAGCTGCGGGACGGTACAATGAGCAGTTCTTC. Translating gives CASSLAAGRYNEQFF.

This clonotype has ten or more counts. The V gene is TRBV5-5, the J gene TRBJ2-2; D unresolved. The V gene's germline CDR1 is SGHKS and CDR2 YYEKEE (reference sequence). V gave up 1 base and J gave up 2 bases, with 9 bases separating them. CDR3 length: 15 residues. The CDR3 sequence: CASSLTSVNTGELFF. CDR3 nucleotide sequence: TGTGCCAGCAGCTTGACCTCGGTCAACACCGGGGAGCTGTTTTTT.

This clonotype appeared many times. The chain combines TRBV5-1 with TRBJ2-7; 9 positions agree with TRBD2. The CDR3 is 15 residues long. Germline CDR1 and CDR2: SGHRS and YFSETQ. The V gene end was trimmed by 1 base and the J gene end by 0 bases; junction bases not matched to a gene: 2. The CDR3 here is CASSLSSGDSYEQYF. DNA of the CDR3: TGCGCCAGCAGCTTGTCTAGCGGGGACTCCTACGAGCAGTACTTC.

This clonotype was detected many times. The rearrangement joins TRBV15 to TRBJ2-1, with unresolved D. The CDR3 is 13 residues long. The V end lost 0 bases, the J end lost 7 bases, and 7 bases lay between the germline ends. Germline V gene lookup returns CDR1 LNHNV and CDR2 YYDKDF (reference sequence). CDR3 amino acids: CATSRELVNEQFF. CDR3 DNA: TGTGCCACCAGCAGAGAGCTGGTGAATGAGCAGTTCTTC.

The J gene is TRBJ2-5, the V gene TRBV9; D is unresolved. Germline V gene sequence: CDR1 SGDLS, CDR2 YYNGEE. The CDR3 covers 15 residues. Trimming removed 0 bases at V and 0 bases at J, with 9 bases between. The CDR3 loop reads CASSVGTTDQETQYF. The CDR3 DNA reads as TGTGCCAGCAGCGTAGGTACCACAGACCAAGAGACCCAGTACTTC.

This chain uses TRBV29-1 with TRBJ2-3; either TRBD1 or TRBD2 may supply D (5 bases each). The CDR3 is 8 amino acids. Germline assignment: CDR1 SQVTM and CDR2 ANQGSEA. The CDR3, as DNA: TGCAGTCTTGGGGGGCAGTATTTT. It specifies CSLGGQYF.

There are many counts of this clonotype. The rearrangement links TRBV7-8 to TRBJ1-5; 7 nucleotides align to TRBD1. CDR1 and CDR2 from the germline V gene are SGHVS and FQNEAQ. J was trimmed by 5 bases and V by 5 bases; bases with no gene match: 6. This CDR3 is 14 amino acids long. CDR3 in amino acids: CASSPRDSHQPQHF. Here the CDR3 DNA reads TGTGCCAGCAGCCCCCGGGACAGTCATCAGCCCCAGCATTTT.

This chain connects TRBV20-1 to TRBJ2-3; 9 nucleotides line up with TRBD1. The germline gives CDR1 DFQATT, CDR2 SNEGSKA (reference sequence). V shed 4 bases and J 2 bases; nucleotides not matched to a gene: 4. The CDR3 is 14 amino acids. For the CDR3, the DNA is TGCAGTGCTACCACACAGGGGGCCACAGATACGCAGTATTTT. Protein product: CSATTQGATDTQYF.

This clonotype has just one count. The rearrangement uses TRBV7-6 and TRBJ2-1; 7 bases line up with TRBD1. The V gene's germline CDR1 is SGHVS and CDR2 FNYEAQ. After removal of 1 base from V and 9 bases from J, the junction contained 9 bases not matched to a gene. The length of the CDR3 is 15 residues. The CDR3 nucleotides read TGTGCCAGCAGCTTAGAGGCAGGGGGAAAGATTGAGCAGTTCTTC. This codes for CASSLEAGGKIEQFF.

In this sample, this clonotype turned up many times. The gene calls are TRBV29-1 and TRBJ1-5, with 9 positions matching TRBD1. Germline assignment: CDR1 SQVTM and CDR2 ANQGSEA. The CDR3 has 13 residues. The trim removed 4 bases at V and 3 bases at J, leaving 1 base unmatched. The CDR3 reads CSVGTGVNQPQHF. The CDR3 DNA reads TGCAGCGTTGGGACAGGGGTCAATCAGCCCCAGCATTTT.

This clonotype was picked up many times. The V and J genes are TRBV12-3 or TRBV12-4 and TRBJ2-5, with 16 bases matching TRBD2. This CDR3 comprises 17 residues. Trimming took 3 bases from V and 10 from J; bases not matched to a gene: 11. The CDR3: CASSLGLAGGAVMGQYF. CDR3 sequence (DNA): TGTGCCAGCAGTTTGGGACTAGCGGGAGGGGCTGTTATGGGCCAGTACTTC.